A selection of T cell receptor beta chains follows, all from one sample in a study of cytomegalovirus exposure and HLA in healthy donors. Repertoires were generated with immunoSEQ multiplex PCR, while TCRdb's copy carries only in-frame clones and drops some. The sample contains around 150,000 clones, roughly three quarters of which appear only once. Sequenced: PBMCs. The receptors shown here come from a human donor in good health. Both conserved end residues are part of each CDR3. D genes are given only for firm matches. Clone size is not always given. Where it is, it says once, few, many or a class for expanded clones.

clone size: NA
J gene: TRBJ2-7
V gene: TRBV10-3
D gene: TRBD2
CDR3 length: 15
CDR3 protein: CAISEGSSGPYEQYF
CDR3 DNA: TGTGCCATCAGTGAAGGGTCTAGCGGACCCTACGAGCAGTACTTC

clone size: NA
J gene: TRBJ2-3
V gene: TRBV5-1
D gene: TRBD2
CDR3 length: 15
CDR3 protein: CASGPRLATTDTQYF
CDR3 DNA: TGCGCCAGTGGACCCCGACTAGCGACCACAGATACGCAGTATTTT

clone size: NA
J gene: TRBJ2-7
V gene: TRBV28
D gene: NA
CDR3 length: 15
CDR3 protein: CASSPQAMGFYEQYF
CDR3 DNA: TGTGCCAGCAGCCCACAGGCGATGGGGTTCTACGAGCAGTACTTC

clone size: NA
J gene: TRBJ1-2
V gene: TRBV7-9
D gene: NA
CDR3 length: 19
CDR3 protein: CASSSLFGEVLEPNYGYTF
CDR3 DNA: TGTGCCAGCAGCTCCCTGTTCGGAGAGGTACTCGAACCTAACTATGGCTACACCTTC

clone size: NA
J gene: TRBJ1-5
V gene: TRBV29-1
D gene: TRBD1
CDR3 length: 14
CDR3 protein: CSVETGNSNQPQHF
CDR3 DNA: TGCAGCGTTGAGACAGGGAATAGCAATCAGCCCCAGCATTTT

clone size: NA
J gene: TRBJ2-2
V gene: TRBV11-3
D gene: TRBD2
CDR3 length: 14
CDR3 protein: CASSFAGGSGELFF
CDR3 DNA: TGTGCCAGCAGCTTTGCGGGCGGGAGCGGGGAGCTGTTTTTT

clone size: NA
J gene: TRBJ2-3
V gene: TRBV19
D gene: NA
CDR3 length: 15
CDR3 protein: CASRAEPPRTDTQYF
CDR3 DNA: TGTGCCAGTAGGGCTGAACCGCCCCGCACAGATACGCAGTATTTT

clone size: NA
J gene: TRBJ2-1
V gene: TRBV10-1
D gene: NA
CDR3 length: 14
CDR3 protein: CASSGAGIGQEQFF
CDR3 DNA: TGCGCCAGCAGTGGGGCGGGGATCGGGCAGGAGCAGTTCTTC

clone size: once
J gene: TRBJ1-2
V gene: TRBV7-2
D gene: NA
CDR3 length: 15
CDR3 protein: CASRPGTIRSYGYTF
CDR3 DNA: TGTGCCAGCAGGCCCGGGACAATACGTTCCTATGGCTACACCTTC

clone size: NA
J gene: TRBJ2-1
V gene: TRBV4-2
D gene: TRBD2
CDR3 length: 14
CDR3 protein: CASSQDPRAGIQFF
CDR3 DNA: TGTGCCAGCAGCCAAGATCCTAGAGCGGGAATACAGTTCTTC

clone size: NA
J gene: TRBJ1-2
V gene: TRBV5-1
D gene: NA
CDR3 length: 14
CDR3 protein: CASSLVQDSYGYTF
CDR3 DNA: TGCGCCAGCAGCTTGGTGCAGGATTCCTATGGCTACACCTTC

clone size: NA
J gene: TRBJ2-1
V gene: TRBV5-1
D gene: TRBD1
CDR3 length: 15
CDR3 protein: CASSIRQGSDNEQFF
CDR3 DNA: TGCGCCAGCAGCATCAGACAGGGATCAGACAATGAGCAGTTCTTC

clone size: NA
J gene: TRBJ2-2
V gene: TRBV7-4
D gene: TRBD2
CDR3 length: 18
CDR3 protein: CASSLGLRLGGKHGELFF
CDR3 DNA: TGTGCCAGCAGCTTAGGATTAAGGCTCGGGGGGAAGCACGGGGAGCTGTTTTTT

clone size: NA
J gene: TRBJ2-7
V gene: TRBV5-6
D gene: TRBD2
CDR3 length: 16
CDR3 protein: CASSLGAGVQAYEQYF
CDR3 DNA: TGTGCCAGCAGCTTGGGTGCGGGAGTGCAGGCCTACGAGCAGTACTTC

clone size: NA
J gene: TRBJ1-2
V gene: TRBV6-1
D gene: NA
CDR3 length: 17
CDR3 protein: CASSEMKTTTASYGYTF
CDR3 DNA: TGTGCCAGCAGTGAAATGAAGACAACCACGGCTTCCTATGGCTACACCTTC

clone size: NA
J gene: TRBJ2-7
V gene: TRBV4-3
D gene: TRBD1
CDR3 length: 14
CDR3 protein: CASSQGQGAYEQYF
CDR3 DNA: TGCGCCAGCAGCCAGGGACAGGGGGCCTACGAGCAGTACTTC

clone size: NA
J gene: TRBJ2-7
V gene: TRBV10-3
D gene: TRBD2
CDR3 length: 15
CDR3 protein: CASGVAGVGSYEQYF
CDR3 DNA: TGTGCCTCAGGAGTAGCGGGTGTCGGATCCTACGAGCAGTACTTC

clone size: once
J gene: TRBJ2-5
V gene: TRBV11-2
D gene: TRBD1
CDR3 length: 15
CDR3 protein: CASSLGQGGRETQYF
CDR3 DNA: TGTGCCAGCAGCTTAGGACAGGGGGGGAGAGAGACCCAGTACTTC

clone size: NA
J gene: TRBJ2-5
V gene: TRBV7-9
D gene: TRBD2
CDR3 length: 15
CDR3 protein: CASSTSGGVQETQYF
CDR3 DNA: TGTGCCAGCAGCACGTCGGGGGGGGTACAAGAGACCCAGTACTTC

clone size: NA
J gene: TRBJ2-5
V gene: TRBV7-7
D gene: TRBD2
CDR3 length: 18
CDR3 protein: CASSLGVGSGGRRETQYF
CDR3 DNA: TGTGCCAGCAGCTTAGGAGTCGGTAGCGGGGGTAGACGAGAGACCCAGTACTTC

clone size: NA
J gene: TRBJ1-3
V gene: TRBV6-1
D gene: NA
CDR3 length: 14
CDR3 protein: CASSDPGRGNTIYF
CDR3 DNA: TGTGCCAGCAGTGACCCTGGGAGGGGAAACACCATATATTTT

clone size: NA
J gene: TRBJ1-2
V gene: TRBV7-2
D gene: NA
CDR3 length: 11
CDR3 protein: CASSLGVVLTF
CDR3 DNA: TGTGCCAGCAGCTTAGGTGTAGTACTCACCTTC

clone size: NA
J gene: TRBJ2-5
V gene: TRBV7-2
D gene: NA
CDR3 length: 14
CDR3 protein: CASSLGQGEETQYF
CDR3 DNA: TGTGCCAGCAGCTTAGGGCAGGGCGAAGAGACCCAGTACTTC

clone size: NA
J gene: TRBJ2-7
V gene: TRBV21-1
D gene: NA
CDR3 length: 11
CDR3 protein: CASSPTYEQYF
CDR3 DNA: TGTGCCAGCAGCCCTACCTACGAGCAGTACTTC

clone size: few
J gene: TRBJ2-5
V gene: TRBV19
D gene: TRBD2
CDR3 length: 12
CDR3 protein: CASRAGVETQYF
CDR3 DNA: TGTGCCAGTAGGGCGGGAGTAGAGACCCAGTACTTC

clone size: NA
J gene: TRBJ1-1
V gene: TRBV25-1
D gene: NA
CDR3 length: 11
CDR3 protein: CATSRRTEAFF
CDR3 DNA: TGTGCCACCTCCCGGAGGACTGAAGCTTTCTTT

clone size: NA
J gene: TRBJ2-1
V gene: TRBV5-6
D gene: NA
CDR3 length: 16
CDR3 protein: CASSSVKRSSYNEQFF
CDR3 DNA: TGTGCCAGCAGCTCGGTCAAGAGGAGCTCCTACAATGAGCAGTTCTTC

clone size: NA
J gene: TRBJ2-1
V gene: TRBV4-1
D gene: NA
CDR3 length: 14
CDR3 protein: CASSPTGTYNEQFF
CDR3 DNA: TGCGCCAGCAGCCCAACCGGGACTTACAATGAGCAGTTCTTC

clone size: few
J gene: TRBJ2-7
V gene: TRBV25-1
D gene: NA
CDR3 length: 13
CDR3 protein: CASSDRAFGEQYF
CDR3 DNA: TGTGCCAGCAGTGACAGGGCGTTCGGCGAGCAGTACTTC

clone size: NA
J gene: TRBJ2-7
V gene: TRBV21-1
D gene: NA
CDR3 length: 14
CDR3 protein: CASSKNRGTYEQYF
CDR3 DNA: TGTGCCAGCAGCAAGAACAGGGGAACCTACGAGCAGTACTTC

clone size: NA
J gene: TRBJ1-5
V gene: TRBV15
D gene: TRBD1
CDR3 length: 16
CDR3 protein: CATSRRTGFDNQPQHF
CDR3 DNA: TGTGCCACCAGCAGACGGACAGGGTTTGACAATCAGCCCCAGCATTTT

clone size: NA
J gene: TRBJ2-7
V gene: TRBV25-1
D gene: NA
CDR3 length: 16
CDR3 protein: CASSDPTEGAPHEQYF
CDR3 DNA: TGTGCCAGCAGTGACCCGACCGAAGGGGCCCCCCACGAGCAGTACTTC

clone size: NA
J gene: TRBJ2-2
V gene: TRBV28
D gene: TRBD2
CDR3 length: 15
CDR3 protein: CASSHTSGGPGELFF
CDR3 DNA: TGTGCCAGCAGCCATACTAGCGGAGGACCCGGGGAGCTGTTTTTT

clone size: NA
J gene: TRBJ2-3
V gene: TRBV28
D gene: NA
CDR3 length: 12
CDR3 protein: CATLYSTDTQYF
CDR3 DNA: TGTGCCACCCTCTACAGCACAGATACGCAGTATTTT

clone size: NA
J gene: TRBJ2-7
V gene: TRBV30
D gene: NA
CDR3 length: 16
CDR3 protein: CAWSAARFGSVHEQYF
CDR3 DNA: TGTGCCTGGAGTGCGGCCCGTTTCGGGTCAGTCCACGAGCAGTACTTC

clone size: NA
J gene: TRBJ1-2
V gene: TRBV28
D gene: NA
CDR3 length: 11
CDR3 protein: CASGGYDGYTF
CDR3 DNA: TGTGCCAGCGGCGGGTACGATGGCTACACCTTC

clone size: once
J gene: TRBJ2-3
V gene: TRBV5-6
D gene: TRBD2
CDR3 length: 15
CDR3 protein: CASSFLRGGTDTQYF
CDR3 DNA: TGTGCCAGCAGCTTCTTACGGGGGGGTACAGATACGCAGTATTTT

clone size: NA
J gene: TRBJ2-1
V gene: TRBV29-1
D gene: TRBD1
CDR3 length: 13
CDR3 protein: CSVTGGSYNEQFF
CDR3 DNA: TGCAGCGTCACAGGGGGTTCTTACAATGAGCAGTTCTTC

clone size: NA
J gene: TRBJ1-1
V gene: TRBV29-1
D gene: TRBD1
CDR3 length: 14
CDR3 protein: CSVTEGQGGTEAFF
CDR3 DNA: TGCAGCGTGACAGAGGGACAGGGCGGCACTGAAGCTTTCTTT

clone size: few
J gene: TRBJ1-2
V gene: TRBV7-9
D gene: NA
CDR3 length: 13
CDR3 protein: CASSSQGLGGYTF
CDR3 DNA: TGTGCCAGCAGCTCTCAGGGTCTGGGTGGCTACACCTTC

clone size: NA
J gene: TRBJ1-1
V gene: TRBV14
D gene: TRBD1
CDR3 length: 16
CDR3 protein: CASSQTQTGVNTEAFF
CDR3 DNA: TGTGCCAGCAGCCAAACTCAGACAGGGGTGAACACTGAAGCTTTCTTT

clone size: NA
J gene: TRBJ1-2
V gene: TRBV28
D gene: TRBD1
CDR3 length: 15
CDR3 protein: CASLPADRGNYGYTF
CDR3 DNA: TGTGCCAGTCTTCCAGCCGACAGGGGGAACTATGGCTACACCTTC

clone size: NA
J gene: TRBJ2-5
V gene: TRBV6-5
D gene: TRBD1
CDR3 length: 16
CDR3 protein: CASSSPGTVERETQYF
CDR3 DNA: TGTGCCAGCAGTTCCCCCGGGACAGTAGAAAGAGAGACCCAGTACTTC

clone size: NA
J gene: TRBJ1-6
V gene: TRBV6-5
D gene: NA
CDR3 length: 13
CDR3 protein: CASSPGRNSPLHF
CDR3 DNA: TGTGCCAGCAGTCCAGGGCGTAATTCACCCCTCCACTTT

clone size: NA
J gene: TRBJ2-7
V gene: TRBV6-1
D gene: TRBD1
CDR3 length: 17
CDR3 protein: CASSERRGGQGAYEQYF
CDR3 DNA: TGTGCCAGCAGTGAGCGGAGGGGGGGACAGGGGGCTTATGAGCAGTACTTC

clone size: NA
J gene: TRBJ2-7
V gene: TRBV4-1
D gene: NA
CDR3 length: 16
CDR3 protein: CASSQEELALSYEQYF
CDR3 DNA: TGCGCCAGCAGCCAAGAGGAACTAGCTCTTTCCTACGAGCAGTACTTC

clone size: NA
J gene: TRBJ1-2
V gene: TRBV29-1
D gene: NA
CDR3 length: 12
CDR3 protein: CSVEAGVYGYTF
CDR3 DNA: TGCAGCGTTGAGGCAGGGGTCTATGGCTACACCTTC

clone size: NA
J gene: TRBJ2-7
V gene: TRBV7-8
D gene: TRBD2
CDR3 length: 17
CDR3 protein: CASSLGRLAGAHYEQYF
CDR3 DNA: TGTGCCAGCAGCTTAGGGAGACTAGCGGGGGCCCACTACGAGCAGTACTTC

clone size: NA
J gene: TRBJ2-2
V gene: TRBV6-5
D gene: TRBD2
CDR3 length: 15
CDR3 protein: CASSYSGLATGELFF
CDR3 DNA: TGTGCCAGCAGTTACTCCGGACTAGCGACCGGGGAGCTGTTTTTT